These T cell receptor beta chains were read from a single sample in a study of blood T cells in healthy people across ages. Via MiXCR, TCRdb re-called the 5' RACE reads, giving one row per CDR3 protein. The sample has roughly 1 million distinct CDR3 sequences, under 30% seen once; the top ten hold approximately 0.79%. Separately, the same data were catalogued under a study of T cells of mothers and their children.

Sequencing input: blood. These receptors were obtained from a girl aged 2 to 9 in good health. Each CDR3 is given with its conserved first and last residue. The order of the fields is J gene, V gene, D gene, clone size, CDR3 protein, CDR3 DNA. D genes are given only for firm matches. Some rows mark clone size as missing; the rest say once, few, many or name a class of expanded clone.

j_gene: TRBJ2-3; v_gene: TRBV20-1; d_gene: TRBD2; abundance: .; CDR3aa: CSARIQREGLDTQYF; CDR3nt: TGCAGTGCTAGGATCCAGCGGGAGGGTCTAGATACGCAGTATTTT
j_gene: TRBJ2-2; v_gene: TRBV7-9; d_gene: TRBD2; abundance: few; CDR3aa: CASSRLAYYTGELFF; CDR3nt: TGTGCCAGCAGCCGACTAGCGTACTACACCGGGGAGCTGTTTTTT
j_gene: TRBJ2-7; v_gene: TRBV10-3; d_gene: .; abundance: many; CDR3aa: CAISAPSGYEQYF; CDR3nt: TGTGCCATCAGTGCACCCTCGGGCTACGAGCAGTACTTC
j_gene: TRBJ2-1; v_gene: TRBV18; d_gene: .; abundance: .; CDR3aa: CASSLILNEQFF; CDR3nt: TGTGCCAGCTCACTCATTCTTAATGAGCAGTTCTTC
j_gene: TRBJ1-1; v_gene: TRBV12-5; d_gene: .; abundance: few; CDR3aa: CASGLGHLNTEAFF; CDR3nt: TGTGCTAGTGGTTTGGGACACCTGAACACTGAAGCTTTCTTT
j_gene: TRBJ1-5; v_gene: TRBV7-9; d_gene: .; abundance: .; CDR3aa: CASSLGEHGNQPQHF; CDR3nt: TGTGCCAGCAGCTTAGGGGAACACGGCAATCAGCCCCAGCATTTT
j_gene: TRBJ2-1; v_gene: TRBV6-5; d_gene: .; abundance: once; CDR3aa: CATRASSYNEQFF; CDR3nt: TGTGCCACCCGAGCCAGCTCCTACAATGAGCAGTTCTTC
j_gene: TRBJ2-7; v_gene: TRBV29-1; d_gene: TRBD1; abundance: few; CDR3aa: CSVEDQEDRGSYEQYF; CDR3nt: TGCAGCGTTGAAGATCAAGAGGACAGGGGCTCCTACGAGCAGTACTTC
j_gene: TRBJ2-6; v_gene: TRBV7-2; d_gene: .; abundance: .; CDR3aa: CASRNRFSGANVLTF; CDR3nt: TGTGCCAGCAGAAACAGGTTCTCTGGGGCCAACGTCCTGACTTTC
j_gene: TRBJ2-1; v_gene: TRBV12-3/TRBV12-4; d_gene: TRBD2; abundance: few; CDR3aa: CASSLDSGSINEQFF; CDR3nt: TGTGCCAGCAGTTTAGATAGCGGGAGTATCAATGAGCAGTTCTTC
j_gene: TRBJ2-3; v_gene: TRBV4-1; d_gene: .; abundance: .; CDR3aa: CASSPAARVNTDTQYF; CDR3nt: TGCGCCAGCAGCCCCGCGGCTCGGGTAAACACAGATACGCAGTATTTT
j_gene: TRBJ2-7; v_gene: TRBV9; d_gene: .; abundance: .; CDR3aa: CASSVYGGTYEQYF; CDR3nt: TGTGCCAGCAGCGTATATGGGGGGACCTACGAGCAGTACTTC
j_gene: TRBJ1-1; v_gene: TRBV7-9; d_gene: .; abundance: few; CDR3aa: CASSSLVGAHTEAFF; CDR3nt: TGTGCCAGCAGCTCGCTTGTGGGTGCGCACACTGAAGCTTTCTTT
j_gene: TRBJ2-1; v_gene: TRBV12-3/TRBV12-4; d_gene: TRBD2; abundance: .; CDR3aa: CASSVTGTSGPNEQFF; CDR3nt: TGTGCCAGCAGTGTCACCGGGACTAGCGGCCCAAATGAGCAGTTCTTC
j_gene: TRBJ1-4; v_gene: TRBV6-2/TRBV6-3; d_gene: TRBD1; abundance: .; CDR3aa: CASTPGQGTATNEKLFF; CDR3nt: TGTGCCAGCACCCCGGGACAGGGGACCGCAACTAATGAAAAACTGTTTTTT
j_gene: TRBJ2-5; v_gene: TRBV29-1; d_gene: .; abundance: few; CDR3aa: CSINEYQETQYF; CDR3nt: TGCAGCATTAACGAGTACCAAGAGACCCAGTACTTC
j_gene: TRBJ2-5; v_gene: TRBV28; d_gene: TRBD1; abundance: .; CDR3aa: CASSGQGALGPETQYF; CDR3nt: TGTGCCAGCAGTGGACAGGGGGCCCTGGGTCCTGAGACCCAGTACTTC
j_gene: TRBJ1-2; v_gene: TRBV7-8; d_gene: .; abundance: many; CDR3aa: CASSFGGSNYGYTF; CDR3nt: TGTGCCAGCAGCTTCGGCGGCAGTAACTATGGCTACACCTTC
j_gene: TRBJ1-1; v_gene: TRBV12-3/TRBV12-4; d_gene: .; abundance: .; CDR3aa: CASSFEGILWTEAFF; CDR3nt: TGTGCCAGCAGTTTTGAGGGGATTTTGTGGACTGAAGCTTTCTTT
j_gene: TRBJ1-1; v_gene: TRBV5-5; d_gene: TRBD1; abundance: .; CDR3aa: CASSSTGASNTEAFF; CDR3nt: TGTGCCAGCAGCTCCACAGGGGCGTCGAACACTGAAGCTTTCTTT
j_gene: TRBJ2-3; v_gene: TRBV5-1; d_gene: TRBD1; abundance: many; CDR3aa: CASSLGDRGTDTQYF; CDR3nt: TGTGCTAGCAGCTTAGGCGACAGGGGCACAGATACGCAGTATTTT
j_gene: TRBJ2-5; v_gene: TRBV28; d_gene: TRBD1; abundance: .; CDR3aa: CASSSHAGTGYLETQYF; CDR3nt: TGTGCCAGCAGTTCCCACGCCGGGACAGGGTATCTGGAGACCCAGTACTTC
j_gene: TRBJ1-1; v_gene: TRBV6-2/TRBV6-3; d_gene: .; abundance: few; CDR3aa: CASRDPNRSVDTEAFF; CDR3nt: TGTGCCAGCAGGGACCCCAATAGAAGTGTCGACACTGAAGCTTTCTTT
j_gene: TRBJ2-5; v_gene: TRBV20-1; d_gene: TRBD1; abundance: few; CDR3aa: CSATDRGLLETQYF; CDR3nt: TGCAGTGCCACGGACAGGGGGCTATTGGAGACCCAGTACTTC
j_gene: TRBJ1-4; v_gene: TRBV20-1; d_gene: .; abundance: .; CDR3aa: CSASQPGEKLFF; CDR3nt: TGCAGTGCTAGTCAGCCGGGTGAAAAACTGTTTTTT
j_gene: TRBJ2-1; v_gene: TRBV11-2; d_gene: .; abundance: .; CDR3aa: CASSLDPERKYNEQFF; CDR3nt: TGTGCCAGCAGCTTAGATCCTGAGCGGAAATACAATGAGCAGTTCTTC
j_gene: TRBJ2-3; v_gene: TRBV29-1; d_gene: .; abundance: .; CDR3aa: CSVGSGSADTQYF; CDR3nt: TGCAGCGTTGGATCCGGGAGTGCCGATACGCAGTATTTT
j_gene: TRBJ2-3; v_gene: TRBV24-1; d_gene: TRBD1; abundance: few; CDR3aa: CATQQGAQNTQYF; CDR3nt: TGTGCCACCCAACAGGGGGCGCAGAATACGCAGTATTTT
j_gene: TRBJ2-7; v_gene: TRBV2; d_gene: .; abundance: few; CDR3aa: CASREGLDITYEQYF; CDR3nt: TGTGCCAGCAGGGAAGGCCTGGACATCACCTACGAGCAGTACTTC
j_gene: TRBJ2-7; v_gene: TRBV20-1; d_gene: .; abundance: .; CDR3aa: CSARDPQAPYEQYF; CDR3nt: TGCAGTGCTAGAGATCCACAGGCCCCCTACGAGCAGTACTTC
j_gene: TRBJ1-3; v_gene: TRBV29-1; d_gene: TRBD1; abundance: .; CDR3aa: CSVAGQGGSGNTIYF; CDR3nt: TGCAGCGTTGCAGGACAGGGGGGTTCTGGAAACACCATATATTTT
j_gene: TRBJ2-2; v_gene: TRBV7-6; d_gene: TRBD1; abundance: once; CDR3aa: CASIQVPGQGGTGELFF; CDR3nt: TGTGCCAGCATCCAAGTTCCGGGACAGGGGGGTACCGGGGAGCTGTTTTTT
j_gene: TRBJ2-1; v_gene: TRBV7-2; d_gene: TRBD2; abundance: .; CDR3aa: CASSFVAGANEQFF; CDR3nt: TGTGCCAGCAGCTTCGTAGCGGGGGCAAATGAGCAGTTCTTC
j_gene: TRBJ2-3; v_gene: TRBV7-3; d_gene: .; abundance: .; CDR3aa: CASSLIEDGTDTQYF; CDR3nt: TGTGCCAGCAGCTTAATTGAAGATGGCACAGATACGCAGTATTTT
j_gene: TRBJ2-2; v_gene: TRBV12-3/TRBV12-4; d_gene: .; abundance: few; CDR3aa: CASSLGRGASNTGELFF; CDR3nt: TGTGCCAGCAGTTTAGGCAGGGGCGCTTCGAACACCGGGGAGCTGTTTTTT
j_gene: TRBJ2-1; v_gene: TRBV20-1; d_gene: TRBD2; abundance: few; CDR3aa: CSAPSPGLAGGPGNEQFF; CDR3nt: TGCAGTGCTCCCTCCCCGGGACTAGCGGGGGGGCCAGGGAATGAGCAGTTCTTC
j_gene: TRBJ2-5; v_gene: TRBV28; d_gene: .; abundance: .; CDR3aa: CASSPPQRQETQYF; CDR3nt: TGTGCCAGCAGTCCCCCCCAGCGCCAAGAGACCCAGTACTTC
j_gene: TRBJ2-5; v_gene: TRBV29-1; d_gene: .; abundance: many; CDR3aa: CSAGETQYF; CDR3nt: TGCAGTGCTGGAGAGACCCAGTACTTC
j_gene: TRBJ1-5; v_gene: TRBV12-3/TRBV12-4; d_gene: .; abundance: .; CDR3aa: CASSLAAGRQPQHF; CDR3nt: TGTGCCAGCAGTTTAGCGGCGGGGCGCCAGCCCCAGCATTTT
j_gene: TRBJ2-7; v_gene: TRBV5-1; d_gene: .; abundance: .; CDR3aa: CASSFPGKRSYEQYF; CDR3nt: TGCGCCAGCAGCTTCCCAGGGAAAAGGTCCTACGAGCAGTACTTC
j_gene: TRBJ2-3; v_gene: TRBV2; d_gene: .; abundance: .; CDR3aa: CASSELVGEDTQYF; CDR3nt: TGTGCCAGCAGTGAGTTGGTGGGGGAAGATACGCAGTATTTT
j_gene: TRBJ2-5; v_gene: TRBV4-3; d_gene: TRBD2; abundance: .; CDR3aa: CASSQFLAGGETQYF; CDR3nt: TGCGCCAGCAGCCAATTTTTAGCGGGGGGGGAGACCCAGTACTTC
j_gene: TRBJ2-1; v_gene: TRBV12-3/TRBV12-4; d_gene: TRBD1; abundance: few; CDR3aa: CASSSGQGGIF; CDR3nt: TGTGCCAGCAGTTCCGGACAGGGGGGTATCTTC
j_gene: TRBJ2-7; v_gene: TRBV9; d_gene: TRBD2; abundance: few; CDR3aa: CASSAGGWDEQYF; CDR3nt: TGTGCCAGCAGTGCCGGGGGGTGGGACGAGCAGTACTTC
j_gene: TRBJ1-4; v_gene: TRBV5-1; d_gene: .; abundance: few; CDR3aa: CASSLSFGQDEKLFF; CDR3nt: TGCGCCAGCAGCCTGAGCTTCGGGCAGGATGAAAAACTGTTTTTT
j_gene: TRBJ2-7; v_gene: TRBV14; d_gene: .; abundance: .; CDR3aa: CASSRQGSGRSYEQYF; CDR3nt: TGTGCCAGCAGTAGGCAGGGGTCCGGGCGCTCCTACGAGCAGTACTTC
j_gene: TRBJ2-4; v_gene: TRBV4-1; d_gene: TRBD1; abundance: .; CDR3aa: CASSQEDRLEQVF; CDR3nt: TGCGCCAGCAGCCAAGAGGACAGGCTCGAACAGGTTTTC
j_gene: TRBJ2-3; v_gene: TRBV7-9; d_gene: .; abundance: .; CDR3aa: CASSLARLTDTQYF; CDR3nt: TGCGCCAGCAGCTTAGCACGTTTGACCGATACGCAGTATTTT
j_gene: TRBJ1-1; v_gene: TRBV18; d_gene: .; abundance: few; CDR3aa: CASSPLGPGDTEAFF; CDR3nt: TGTGCCAGCTCACCTCTTGGGCCCGGGGACACTGAAGCTTTCTTT
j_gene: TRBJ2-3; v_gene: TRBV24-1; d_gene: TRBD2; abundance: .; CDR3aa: CATSDLVAGVGDTQYF; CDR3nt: TGTGCCACCAGTGATTTGGTAGCGGGAGTCGGAGATACGCAGTATTTT
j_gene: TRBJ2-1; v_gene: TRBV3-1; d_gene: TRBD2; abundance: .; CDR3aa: CASSQAPSGFYNEQFF; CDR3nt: TGTGCCAGCAGCCAAGCACCTAGCGGGTTCTACAATGAGCAGTTCTTC
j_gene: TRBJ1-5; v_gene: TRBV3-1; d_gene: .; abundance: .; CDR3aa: CASSPLEAREDQPQHF; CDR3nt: TGTGCCAGCAGCCCTCTGGAGGCCCGGGAGGATCAGCCCCAGCATTTT
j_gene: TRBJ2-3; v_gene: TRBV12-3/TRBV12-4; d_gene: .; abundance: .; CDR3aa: CASRGYTQYF; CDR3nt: TGTGCCAGCAGGGGTTATACGCAGTATTTT
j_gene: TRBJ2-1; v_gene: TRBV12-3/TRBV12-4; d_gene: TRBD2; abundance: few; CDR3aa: CASPRGGGALLDEQFF; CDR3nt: TGTGCCAGCCCTCGTGGCGGGGGGGCCCTCTTGGATGAGCAGTTCTTC
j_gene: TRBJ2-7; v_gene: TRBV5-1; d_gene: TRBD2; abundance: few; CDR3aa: CASSPGDYSYERYF; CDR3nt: TGCGCCAGCAGCCCCGGGGACTATTCCTACGAGCGGTACTTC
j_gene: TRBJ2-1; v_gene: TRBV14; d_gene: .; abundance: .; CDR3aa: CASSQVVLGSYNEQFF; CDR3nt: TGTGCCAGCAGCCAAGTTGTCCTTGGCTCCTACAATGAGCAGTTCTTC
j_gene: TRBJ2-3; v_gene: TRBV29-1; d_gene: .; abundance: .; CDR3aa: CSVLRYSTDTQYF; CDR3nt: TGCAGCGTTCTTCGGTACAGCACAGATACGCAGTATTTT